This T cell receptor beta chain is from a study of persistence of HIV-infected CD4 T cells. Study findings and constraints: Compared with CD3/CD28-stimulated cells, CMV- and Gag-responding cells showed lower TCRbeta richness. Antigen-responding cells were enriched for degenerate expanded CDR3beta sequences.

CDR1 and CDR2 (germline): SGHTA, FQGNSA. Trimming removed 3 bases at V and 6 bases at J, with 15 bases between. The CDR3 is made up of 14 amino acids. As for this clone: The target antigen is unknown.

Overlapping HIV-1 Gag 15-mer peptides at approximately 1 ug per peptide per mL were used. Memory cells lacking CD40L and CD69 with high CD45RO were sorted. CD8+ T cells were removed from PBMCs prior to stimulation. Sequencing used immunoSEQ version 4 in survey mode. Template was genomic DNA at 8 to 10 ng/uL, with up to 1 ug used per sample. Sequencing used immunoSEQ multiplex PCR; TCRdb keeps in-frame clones, though not all of them. The top ten clones hold about 18% of a sample with 30,000 to 40,000 clones, 82% of them seen once. The source was CD4+ T cells sorted from PBMCs after roughly 18-hour stimulation, collected from a patient who received antiretroviral therapy. The TCR originated in an adult woman with HIV who was CMV-seropositive. The genes are TRBV7-2 and TRBJ2-7, with D perhaps matching TRBD1 (6 bases). This CDR3 is CASSFSGQVSEQYF. The DNA of the CDR3 is TGTGCCAGCAGCTTCTCGGGACAAGTAAGCGAGCAGTACTTC. The variable domain in full, completed from reference TRBV7-2 and TRBJ2-7, reads GAGVSQSPSNKVTEKGKDVELRCDPISGHTALYWYRQSLGQGLEFLIYFQGNSAPDKSGLPSDRFSAERTGGSVSTLTIQRTQQEDSAVYLCASSFSGQVSEQYFGPGTRLTVT.